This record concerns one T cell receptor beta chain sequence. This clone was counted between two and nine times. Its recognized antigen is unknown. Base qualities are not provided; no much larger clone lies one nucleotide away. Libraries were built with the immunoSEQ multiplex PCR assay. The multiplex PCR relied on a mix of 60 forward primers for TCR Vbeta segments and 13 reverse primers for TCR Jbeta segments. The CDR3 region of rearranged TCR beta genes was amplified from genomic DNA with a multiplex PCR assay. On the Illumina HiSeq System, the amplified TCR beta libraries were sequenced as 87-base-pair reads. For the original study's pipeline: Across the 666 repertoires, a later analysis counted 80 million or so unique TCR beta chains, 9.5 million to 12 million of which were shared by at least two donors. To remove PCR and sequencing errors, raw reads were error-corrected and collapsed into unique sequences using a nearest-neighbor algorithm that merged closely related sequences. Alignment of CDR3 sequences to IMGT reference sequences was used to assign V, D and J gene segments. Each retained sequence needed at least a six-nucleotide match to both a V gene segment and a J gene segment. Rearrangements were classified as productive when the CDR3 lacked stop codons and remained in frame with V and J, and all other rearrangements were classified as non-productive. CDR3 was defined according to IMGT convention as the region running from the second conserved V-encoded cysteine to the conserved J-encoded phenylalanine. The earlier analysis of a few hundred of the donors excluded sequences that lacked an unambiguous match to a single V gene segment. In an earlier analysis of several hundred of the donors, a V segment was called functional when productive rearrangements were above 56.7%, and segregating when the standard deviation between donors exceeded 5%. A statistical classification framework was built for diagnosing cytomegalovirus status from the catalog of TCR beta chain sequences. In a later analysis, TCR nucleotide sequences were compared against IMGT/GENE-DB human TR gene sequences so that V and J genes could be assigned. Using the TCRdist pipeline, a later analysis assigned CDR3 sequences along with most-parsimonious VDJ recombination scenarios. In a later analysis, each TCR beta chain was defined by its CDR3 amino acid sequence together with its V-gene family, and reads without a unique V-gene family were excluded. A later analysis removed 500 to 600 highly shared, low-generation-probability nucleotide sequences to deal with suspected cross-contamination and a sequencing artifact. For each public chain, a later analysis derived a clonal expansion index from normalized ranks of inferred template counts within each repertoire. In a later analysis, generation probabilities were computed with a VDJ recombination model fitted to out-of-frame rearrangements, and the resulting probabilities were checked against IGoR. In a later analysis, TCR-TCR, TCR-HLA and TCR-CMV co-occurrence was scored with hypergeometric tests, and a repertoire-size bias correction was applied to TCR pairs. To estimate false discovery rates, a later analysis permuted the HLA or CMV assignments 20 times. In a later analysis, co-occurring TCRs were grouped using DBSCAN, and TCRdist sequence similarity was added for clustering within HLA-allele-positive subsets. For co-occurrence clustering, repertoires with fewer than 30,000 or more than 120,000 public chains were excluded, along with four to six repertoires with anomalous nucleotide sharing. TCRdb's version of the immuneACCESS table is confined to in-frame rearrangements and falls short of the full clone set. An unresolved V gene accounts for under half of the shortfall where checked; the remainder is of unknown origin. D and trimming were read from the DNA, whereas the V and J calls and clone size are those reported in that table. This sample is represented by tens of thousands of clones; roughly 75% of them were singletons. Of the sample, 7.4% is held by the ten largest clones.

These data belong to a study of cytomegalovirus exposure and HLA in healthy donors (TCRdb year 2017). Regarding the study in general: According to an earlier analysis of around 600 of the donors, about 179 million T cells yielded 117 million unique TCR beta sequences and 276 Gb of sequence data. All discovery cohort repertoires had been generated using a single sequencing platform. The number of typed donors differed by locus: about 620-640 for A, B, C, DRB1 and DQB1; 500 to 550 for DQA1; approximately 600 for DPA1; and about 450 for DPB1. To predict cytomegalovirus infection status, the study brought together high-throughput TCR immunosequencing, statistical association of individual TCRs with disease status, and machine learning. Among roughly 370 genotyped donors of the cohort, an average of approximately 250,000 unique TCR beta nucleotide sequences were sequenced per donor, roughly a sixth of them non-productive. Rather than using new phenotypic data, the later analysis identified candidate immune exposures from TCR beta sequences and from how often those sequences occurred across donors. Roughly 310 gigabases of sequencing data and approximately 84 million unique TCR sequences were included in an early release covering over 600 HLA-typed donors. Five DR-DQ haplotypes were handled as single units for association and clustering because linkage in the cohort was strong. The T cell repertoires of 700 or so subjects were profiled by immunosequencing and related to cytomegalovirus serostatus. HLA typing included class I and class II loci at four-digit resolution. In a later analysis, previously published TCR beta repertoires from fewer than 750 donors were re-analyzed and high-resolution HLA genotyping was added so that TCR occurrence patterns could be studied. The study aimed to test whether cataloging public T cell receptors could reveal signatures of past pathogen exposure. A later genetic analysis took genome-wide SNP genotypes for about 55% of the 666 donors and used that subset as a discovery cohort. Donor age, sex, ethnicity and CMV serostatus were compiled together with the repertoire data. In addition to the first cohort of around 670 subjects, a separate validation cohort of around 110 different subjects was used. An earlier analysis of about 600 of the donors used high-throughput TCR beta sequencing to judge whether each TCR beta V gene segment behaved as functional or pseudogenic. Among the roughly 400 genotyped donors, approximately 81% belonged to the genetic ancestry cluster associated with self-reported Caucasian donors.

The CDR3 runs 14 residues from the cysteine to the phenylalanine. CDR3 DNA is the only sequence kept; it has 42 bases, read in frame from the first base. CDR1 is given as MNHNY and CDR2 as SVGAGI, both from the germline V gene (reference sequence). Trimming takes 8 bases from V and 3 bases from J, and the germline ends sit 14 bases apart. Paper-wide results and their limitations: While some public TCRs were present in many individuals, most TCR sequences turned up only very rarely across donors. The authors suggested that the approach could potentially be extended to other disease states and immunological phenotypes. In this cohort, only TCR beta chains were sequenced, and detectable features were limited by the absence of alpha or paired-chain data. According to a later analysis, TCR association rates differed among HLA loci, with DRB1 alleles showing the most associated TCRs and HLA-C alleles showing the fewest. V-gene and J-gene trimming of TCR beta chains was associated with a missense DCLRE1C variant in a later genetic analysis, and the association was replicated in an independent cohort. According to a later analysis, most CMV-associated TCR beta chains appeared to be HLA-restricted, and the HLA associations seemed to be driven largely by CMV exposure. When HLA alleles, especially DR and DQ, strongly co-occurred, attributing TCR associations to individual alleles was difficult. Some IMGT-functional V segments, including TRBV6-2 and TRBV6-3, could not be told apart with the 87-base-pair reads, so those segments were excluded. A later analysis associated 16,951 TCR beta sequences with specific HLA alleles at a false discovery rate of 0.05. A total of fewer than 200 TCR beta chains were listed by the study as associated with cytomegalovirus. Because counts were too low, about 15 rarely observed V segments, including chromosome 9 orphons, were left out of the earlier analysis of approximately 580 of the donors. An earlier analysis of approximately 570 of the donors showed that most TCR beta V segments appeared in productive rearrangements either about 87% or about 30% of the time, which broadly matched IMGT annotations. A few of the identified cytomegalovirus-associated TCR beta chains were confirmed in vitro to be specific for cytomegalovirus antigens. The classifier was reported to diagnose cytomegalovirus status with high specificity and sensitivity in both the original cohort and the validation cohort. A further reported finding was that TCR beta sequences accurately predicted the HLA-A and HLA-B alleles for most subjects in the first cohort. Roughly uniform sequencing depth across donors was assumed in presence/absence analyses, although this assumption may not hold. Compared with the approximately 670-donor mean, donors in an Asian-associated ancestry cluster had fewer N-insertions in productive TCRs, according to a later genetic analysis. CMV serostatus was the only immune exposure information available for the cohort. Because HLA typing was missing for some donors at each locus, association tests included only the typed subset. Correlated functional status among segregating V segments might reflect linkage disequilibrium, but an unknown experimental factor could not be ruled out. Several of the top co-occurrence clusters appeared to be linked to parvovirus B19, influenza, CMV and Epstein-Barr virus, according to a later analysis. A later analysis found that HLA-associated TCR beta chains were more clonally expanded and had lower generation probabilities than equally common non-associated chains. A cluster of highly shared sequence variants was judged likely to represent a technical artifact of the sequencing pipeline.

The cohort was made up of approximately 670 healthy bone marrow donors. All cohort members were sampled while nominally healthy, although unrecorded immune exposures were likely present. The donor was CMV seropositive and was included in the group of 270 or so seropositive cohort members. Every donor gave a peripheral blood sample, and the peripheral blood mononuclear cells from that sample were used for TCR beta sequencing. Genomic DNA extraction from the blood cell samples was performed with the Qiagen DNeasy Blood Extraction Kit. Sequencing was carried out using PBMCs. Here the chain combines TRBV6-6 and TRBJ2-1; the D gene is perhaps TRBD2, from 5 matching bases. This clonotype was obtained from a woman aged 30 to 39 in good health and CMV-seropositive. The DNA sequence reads TGTGCCAGCTGTAGCGTCAGCCGCTACAATGAGCAGTTCTTC. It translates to CASCSVSRYNEQFF.